Sequencing of this TCR beta chain was carried out in a study of T cell responses to AZD1222 COVID-19 vaccine. General study findings and limits: Repertoires were collected only later (after the peak T cell response had occurred). Two doses of AZD1222 preceded a rise in Spike-specific TCR breadth and depth.

With respect to this clone: Its antigen is unknown.

Only in-frame clones appear in the TCRdb table, and some are missing; sequencing was by immunoSEQ multiplex PCR. The sample includes under 200,000 clones, 92% seen only once; the top ten take around 4.5%. The starting material was peripheral blood, obtained on day 0 of MenACWY control vaccination. This clonotype was obtained from an adult in good health.

The CDR3 spells CASRYDRTSGGGPTDTQYF. The CDR3 bases are TGTGCCAGCAGATACGACCGGACTAGCGGAGGAGGGCCCACAGATACGCAGTATTTT. The rearrangement links TRBV28 to TRBJ2-3; TRBD2 aligns across 10 bases. V gave up 6 bases and J gave up 2 bases; unmatched junction bases: 17. Per the germline V gene, CDR1 is MDHEN and CDR2 is SYDVKM. The length of the CDR3 is 19 residues.